Ten or more counts support the clone carrying this T cell receptor beta chain. Its antigen is unidentified. The data originate from a study of read filtering for tumor transcriptome and immune sequencing. The overall study: Fewer than 10 patients were R-ISS I, roughly 17 were R-ISS II, about seven were R-ISS III. RNA-seq yielded only about 75 to 1273 TCR reads, IR-seq about 4 to 10.27 million. Study-wide findings and caveats: The sorted CD138-negative fraction was a mixed bone marrow immune population, not purified T cells.

The CDR3 sequence is 11 residues long. CDR1 is SGHRS and CDR2 is YFSETQ in the germline V gene. V dropped 0 bases and J dropped 4 bases, with 2 bases sitting between them. Molecular barcoded adaptors covering alpha/delta and beta/gamma chains were used on 400 ng RNA. TCRdb fed the reads into MiXCR, producing one record per CDR3 protein. Of 100,000 to 150,000 distinct CDR3 sequences listed, 10% to 15% are singletons. Every patient had bone marrow sampled while the disease was active. Material for sequencing was a population of CD138-negative cells sorted from bone marrow. This chain joins TRBV5-1 and TRBJ2-7; D unresolved. The TCR sequence derives from a donor at least 40 years old with multiple myeloma. The CDR3 coding sequence is TGCGCCAGCAGCTTGGGGTACGAGCAGTACTTC. This translates into CASSLGYEQYF.